One sample yielded the 18 T cell receptor beta chains listed below, sequenced in a study of blood T cells in healthy people across ages. Primed by a sample-barcoded 5' primer and a J-beta primer mix, a second PCR proceeded for about 6 to 12 cycles. Each CDR3 protein gets one entry after TCRdb re-called the 5' RACE reads with MiXCR. The sample lists approximately 800,000 distinct CDR3 sequences, approximately 25% occurring once. These sequences were also reported in another study, on T cells of mothers and their children.

Sequenced: blood. The source is a boy aged 5-17 years in good health.

As regards this clonotype: A junction boundary mismatches the germline segment, possibly from a read error. This rearrangement joins TRBV28 to TRBJ2-5; 10 bases are shared with TRBD1. Germline values: CDR1 MDHEN, CDR2 SYDVKM. CDR3 length equals 15 residues. The CDR3 is CASSSRDRGQETQHF. The CDR3 DNA follows: TGTGCCAGCAGTAGTCGGGACAGGGGCCAAGAGACCCAGCACTTC.

J is TRBJ2-1 and V is TRBV29-1; possibly TRBD2 for D (5 bases). The V end was cut by 2 bases, the J end by 1 base, with 12 bases between. Germline V gene lookup returns CDR1 SQVTM and CDR2 ANQGSEA. The CDR3 spans 15 residues. CDR3: CSVEQREWSYNEQFF. In DNA form, the CDR3 reads TGCAGCGTTGAACAGAGGGAGTGGTCCTACAATGAGCAGTTCTTC.

On this clonotype: The junction departs from the called germline gene at one end, perhaps through a read error. The chain combines TRBV12-3 or TRBV12-4 with TRBJ2-1, with 10 bases matching TRBD2. This CDR3 region has 15 residues. The CDR3 loop is CAGSLSGGGILEQFF. The CDR3 DNA reads as TGTGCCGGCAGTTTGAGCGGGGGGGGTATTTTGGAGCAGTTCTTC.

This clonotype was counted between two and nine times. The chain links TRBV9 to TRBJ2-7; 9 nucleotides align to TRBD1. There are 15 residues in the CDR3. V gave up 0 bases and J gave up 2 bases; unmatched junction bases: 3. Germline CDR1 is SGDLS and CDR2 is YYNGEE. The DNA for the CDR3 is TGTGCCAGCAGCGTAGGGGGACAGGGAGCCTACGAGCAGTACTTC. It encodes CASSVGGQGAYEQYF.

This chain connects TRBV27 to TRBJ2-3; 9 bases are a match to TRBD1. After removal of 3 bases from V and 0 bases from J, the junction contained 16 bases not matched to a gene. The CDR3 has 20 residues. Looked up from germline, CDR1 is MNHEY and CDR2 is SMNVEV (reference sequence). The CDR3 protein is CASSFSSGTGFGTSTDTQYF. In DNA, the CDR3 is TGTGCCAGCAGTTTTTCTTCCGGGACAGGGTTCGGGACTAGCACAGATACGCAGTATTTT.

The chain links TRBV7-2 to TRBJ2-1; D is unclear. The length of the CDR3 is 16 residues. V was shortened by 0 bases and J by 3 bases, with 12 bases between the two germline ends. Germline CDR1 reads SGHTA; CDR2 reads FQGNSA. CDR3 sequence: CASSLAFSQRYNEQFF. The CDR3 DNA sequence: TGTGCCAGCAGCTTAGCCTTTTCACAGCGCTACAATGAGCAGTTCTTC. Supplemented by reference TRBV7-2 and TRBJ2-1, the full variable domain reads GAGVSQSPSNKVTEKGKDVELRCDPISGHTALYWYRQSLGQGLEFLIYFQGNSAPDKSGLPSDRFSAERTGGSVSTLTIQRTQQEDSAVYLCASSLAFSQRYNEQFFGPGTRLTVL.

The V and J genes are TRBV20-1 and TRBJ1-2; 8 positions match TRBD1. The CDR3 totals 15 residues. The germline V gene encodes CDR1 DFQATT and CDR2 SNEGSKA (reference sequence). V lost 5 bases to trimming and J lost 4 bases; unmatched junction nucleotides: 12. CDR3 bases: TGCAGTGCTCCCCCCCAGGGGGCCAGGGGCTATGGCTACACCTTC. This encodes CSAPPQGARGYGYTF.

The CDR3 spells CASSPGPGAGPFSEQYF. CDR3 nucleotides: TGTGCCAGCAGCCCCGGCCCGGGGGCAGGGCCTTTTTCCGAGCAGTACTTC. This chain uses TRBV7-9 with TRBJ2-7; D tentatively reads TRBD1 or TRBD2 (6 bases each). The V and J ends lost 5 bases and 6 bases respectively, with 26 bases between them. Germline lookup yields CDR1 SEHNR and CDR2 FQNEAQ (reference sequence). The CDR3 totals 17 residues.

This clonotype appeared once. J is TRBJ2-2 and V is TRBV5-5; no definite D call. This CDR3 spans 13 amino acids. Germline V gives CDR1 SGHKS, CDR2 YYEKEE (reference sequence). V lost 2 bases and J lost 5, with 7 bases in between. CDR3 amino acids: CASSFPATGELFF. CDR3 nucleotides: TGTGCCAGCAGCTTCCCAGCGACCGGGGAGCTGTTTTTT.

The chain uses TRBV7-2 and TRBJ2-3; TRBD1 is a possible D gene (5 bases). The germline V gene has CDR1 SGHTA and CDR2 FQGNSA. The ends were cut back, 5 bases at V and 6 bases at J, with 15 bases in the middle. This CDR3 has 14 amino acids. CDR3 loop: CASSQTGSSDTQYF. In DNA, the CDR3 is TGTGCCAGCAGCCAAACAGGAAGTTCGGATACGCAGTATTTT.

The J gene is TRBJ1-5, the V gene TRBV6-1, with 7 bases matching TRBD1. The length of the CDR3 is 15 residues. The J segment lost 4 bases and the V segment lost 6 bases, leaving 9 bases of the junction unmatched. CDR1 and CDR2 from the germline V gene are MNHNS and SASEGT. The CDR3, as DNA: TGTGCCAGCAGATTGGGACAGTTAGGGAATCAGCCCCAGCATTTT. It is translated as CASRLGQLGNQPQHF.

This CDR3 is CSARETWGSYEQYF. The CDR3 nucleotides are TGCAGTGCTAGAGAGACTTGGGGCTCCTACGAGCAGTACTTC. The chain employs TRBV20-1 and TRBJ2-1; D gene uncertain. The DNA end favors TRBJ2-7, so the J call may be wrong. The germline CDR1 and CDR2 sequences are DFQATT and SNEGSKA (reference sequence). The CDR3 has 14 amino acids.

The V and J genes are TRBV5-1 and TRBJ2-1; tentatively, D is TRBD1 (6 bases). CDR1 and CDR2 from the germline V gene are SGHRS and YFSETQ. CDR3 length equals 17 residues. Trimming removed 6 bases at V and 6 bases at J, with 25 bases between. The CDR3 region has the DNA TGCGCCAGCACCCATTTTCAGGGGAGTTATTCCGGCAATGAGCAGTTCTTC. Its protein product is CASTHFQGSYSGNEQFF.

The chain combines TRBV7-8 with TRBJ1-5; possible D gene TRBD1, 6 bases. Trimming removed 2 bases at V and 7 bases at J, with 12 bases between. This CDR3 spans 14 amino acids. The germline CDR1 and CDR2 sequences are SGHVS and FQNEAQ. CDR3 in amino acids: CASSLSGTYQPQHF. For the CDR3, the DNA is TGTGCCAGCAGCTTATCCGGGACATACCAGCCCCAGCATTTT.

As for this clonotype: At one of its ends the junction is not consistent with the germline gene, which may arise from a read error. This sequence joins TRBV12-3 or TRBV12-4 and TRBJ1-4; D not resolved. CDR3 size: 14 residues. CDR3: CASSLAITDEKLFF. The CDR3 DNA reads as TGTGCCAGCAGTCTAGCAATCACCGATGAAAAACTGTTTTTT.

This clonotype was recorded a few times. The chain uses TRBV4-3 and TRBJ1-2, with 11 bases matching TRBD1. The CDR3 totals 17 residues. Germline V gives CDR1 LGHNA, CDR2 YSLEER. Losses at the gene ends were 0 bases for V and 2 bases for J; bases not matched to a gene: 5. This chain's CDR3 is CASSQDLGQGANYGYTF. CDR3 DNA sequence: TGCGCCAGCAGCCAAGATCTTGGACAGGGGGCCAACTATGGCTACACCTTC.

The CDR3 coding sequence is TGCAGCGTTGTAACGTGGGCCCGCTCTGGGGCCAACGTCCTGACTTTC. Translated, it gives CSVVTWARSGANVLTF. The rearrangement links TRBV29-1 to TRBJ2-6; D call uncertain. With 4 bases removed from V and 0 bases from J, the gap between germline ends came to 13 bases. In germline, CDR1 is SQVTM, CDR2 ANQGSEA. This CDR3 comprises 16 residues.

This clonotype was observed a few times. The chain links TRBV7-9 to TRBJ2-2, with a tentative D call TRBD2 (6 bases). The V end lost 5 bases, the J end lost 3 bases, and 16 bases lay between the germline ends. The CDR3 is made up of 16 amino acids. Germline CDR1 SEHNR, CDR2 FQNEAQ (reference sequence). DNA for the CDR3: TGTGCCAGCAGCACAACTAGCTTTCGTGACACCGGGGAGCTGTTTTTT. It is translated as CASSTTSFRDTGELFF. Full variable domain (outside the CDR3, taken from reference TRBV7-9 and TRBJ2-2): DTGVSQNPRHKITKRGQNVTFRCDPISEHNRLYWYRQTLGQGPEFLTYFQNEAQLEKSRLLSDRFSAERPKGSFSTLEIQRTEQGDSAMYLCASSTTSFRDTGELFFGEGSRLTVL.